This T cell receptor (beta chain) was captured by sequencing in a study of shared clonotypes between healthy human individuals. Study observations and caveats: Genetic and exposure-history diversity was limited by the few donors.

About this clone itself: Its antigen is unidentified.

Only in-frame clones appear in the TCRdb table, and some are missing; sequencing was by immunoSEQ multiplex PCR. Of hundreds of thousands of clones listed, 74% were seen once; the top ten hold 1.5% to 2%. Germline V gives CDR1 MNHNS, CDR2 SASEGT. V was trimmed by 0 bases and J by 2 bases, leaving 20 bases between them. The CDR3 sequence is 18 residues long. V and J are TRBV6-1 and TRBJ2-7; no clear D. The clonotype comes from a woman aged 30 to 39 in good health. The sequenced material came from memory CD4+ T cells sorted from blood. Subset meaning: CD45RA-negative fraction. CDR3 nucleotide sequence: TGTGCCAGCAGTGAAGCGCGCTTTCTCCGAACGAATACCTACGAGCAGTACTTC. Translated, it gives CASSEARFLRTNTYEQYF.